This T cell receptor (beta chain) was sequenced in a study of T cell responses to AZD1222 COVID-19 vaccine. Whole-study context: Researchers grouped second doses given at about 4 or about 12 weeks into one pool.

Generated by immunoSEQ multiplex PCR, the TCRdb table keeps only in-frame clones and is missing some. The data hold 45,000 to 60,000 clones, with roughly 80% observed a single time. Study-wide findings and caveats: Repertoires in all cases were sampled only once the peak T cell response had passed. At 160-218 and 743-854, vaccine-associated CD4 TCRs were dominant, and they spanned spike. Spike-specific TCR breadth and depth both grew after two AZD1222 doses.

As for this clone: Its matching antigen is unknown. Compared with germline, one end of the junction differs, possibly owing to a read error.

The CDR3 extends over 13 amino acids. CDR1 is SSHAT, CDR2 FNYEAQ, per germline (reference sequence). The rearrangement links TRBV7-7 to TRBJ2-1; D remains ambiguous. The source is an adult in good health. Sequenced here: peripheral blood, sampled on day 0 of AZD1222 vaccination. CDR3 coding DNA: TGTGCTAGCAGCTTAGGAATTTACAATGAGCAGTTCTTC. The encoded protein is CASSLGIYNEQFF.